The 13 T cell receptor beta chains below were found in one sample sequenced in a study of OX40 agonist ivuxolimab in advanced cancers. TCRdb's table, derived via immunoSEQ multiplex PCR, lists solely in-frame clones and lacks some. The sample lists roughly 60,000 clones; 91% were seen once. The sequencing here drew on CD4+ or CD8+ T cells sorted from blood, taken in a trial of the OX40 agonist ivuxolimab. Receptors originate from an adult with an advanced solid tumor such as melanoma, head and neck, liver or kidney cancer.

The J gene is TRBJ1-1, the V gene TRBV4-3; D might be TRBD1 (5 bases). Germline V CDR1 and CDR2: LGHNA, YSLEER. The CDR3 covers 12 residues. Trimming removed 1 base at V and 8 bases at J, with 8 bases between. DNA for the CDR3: TGCGCCAGCAGCCAAGGACAGAGCGAAGCTTTCTTT. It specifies CASSQGQSEAFF.

The CDR3 loop is CASSPLAGLGGELFF. In nucleotides, the CDR3 is TGCGCCAGCAGCCCACTAGCGGGATTGGGCGGGGAGCTGTTTTTT. This chain links TRBV5-1 with TRBJ2-2; 10 bases are a match to TRBD2. Germline V CDR1 and CDR2: SGHRS, YFSETQ. After removal of 4 bases from V and 7 bases from J, the junction contained 7 bases not matched to a gene. This CDR3 spans 15 amino acids.

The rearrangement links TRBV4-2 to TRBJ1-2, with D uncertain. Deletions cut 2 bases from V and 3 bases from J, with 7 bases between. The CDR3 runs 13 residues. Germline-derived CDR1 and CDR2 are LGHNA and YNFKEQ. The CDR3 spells CASSQSKDYGYTF. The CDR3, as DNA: TGTGCCAGCAGCCAATCTAAAGACTATGGCTACACCTTC.

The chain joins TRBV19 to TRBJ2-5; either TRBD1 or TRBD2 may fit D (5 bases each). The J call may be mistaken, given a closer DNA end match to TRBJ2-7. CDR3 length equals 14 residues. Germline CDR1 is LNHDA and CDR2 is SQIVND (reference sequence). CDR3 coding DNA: TGTGCCAGTAGTATAGGGGGCGGGTCCTACGAGCAGTACTTC. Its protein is CASSIGGGSYEQYF.

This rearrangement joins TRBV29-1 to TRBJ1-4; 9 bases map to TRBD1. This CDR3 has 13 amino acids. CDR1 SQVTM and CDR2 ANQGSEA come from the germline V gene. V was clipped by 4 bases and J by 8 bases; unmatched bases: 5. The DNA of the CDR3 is TGCAGCGTTGGCGGGACAGGGAAGGAAAAACTGTTTTTT. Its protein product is CSVGGTGKEKLFF.

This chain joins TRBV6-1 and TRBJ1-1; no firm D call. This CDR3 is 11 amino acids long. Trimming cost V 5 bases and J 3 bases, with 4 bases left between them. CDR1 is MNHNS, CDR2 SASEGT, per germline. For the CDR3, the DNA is TGTGCCAGCAGTCGGGACACTGAAGCTTTCTTT. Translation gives CASSRDTEAFF.

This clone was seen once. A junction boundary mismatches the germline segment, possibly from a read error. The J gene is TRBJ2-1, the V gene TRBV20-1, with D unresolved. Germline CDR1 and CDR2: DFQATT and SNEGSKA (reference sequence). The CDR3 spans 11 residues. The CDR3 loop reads CSALSHNEQFF. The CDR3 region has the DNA TGCAGTGCCCTCTCCCACAATGAGCAGTTCTTC.

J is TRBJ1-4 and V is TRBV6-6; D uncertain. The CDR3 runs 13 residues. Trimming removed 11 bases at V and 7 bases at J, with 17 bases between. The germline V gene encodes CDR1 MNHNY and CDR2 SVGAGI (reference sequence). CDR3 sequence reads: CASRMGVGEKLFF. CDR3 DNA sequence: TGTGCCTCACGGATGGGAGTTGGTGAAAAACTGTTTTTT.

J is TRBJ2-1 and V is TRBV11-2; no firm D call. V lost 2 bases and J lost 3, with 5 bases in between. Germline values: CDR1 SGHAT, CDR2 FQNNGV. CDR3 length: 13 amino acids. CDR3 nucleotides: TGTGCCAGCAGCTTATCTGTCTACAATGAGCAGTTCTTC. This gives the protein CASSLSVYNEQFF. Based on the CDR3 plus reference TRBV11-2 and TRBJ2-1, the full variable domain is EAGVAQSPRYKIIEKRQSVAFWCNPISGHATLYWYQQILGQGPKLLIQFQNNGVVDDSQLPKDRFSAERLKGVDSTLKIQPAKLEDSAVYLCASSLSVYNEQFFGPGTRLTVL.

CDR3 coding DNA: TGTGCCAGCAGTTCGATAGCGGGAGTGGGGTACAATGAGCAGTTCTTC. Translating it yields CASSSIAGVGYNEQFF. V usage is TRBV28 and J usage is TRBJ2-1, with 9 bases that match TRBD2. With 4 bases clipped from V and 4 bases from J, the junction kept 8 bases outside the gene matches. From germline, CDR1 is MDHEN and CDR2 SYDVKM. This CDR3 has 16 residues.

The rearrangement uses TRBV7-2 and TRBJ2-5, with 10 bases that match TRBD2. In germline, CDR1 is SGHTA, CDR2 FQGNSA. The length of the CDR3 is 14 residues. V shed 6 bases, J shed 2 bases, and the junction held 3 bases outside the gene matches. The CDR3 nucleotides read TGTGCCAGCAGACGGACTAGCGGACAAGAGACCCAGTACTTC. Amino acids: CASRRTSGQETQYF. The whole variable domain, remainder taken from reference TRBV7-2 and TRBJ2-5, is GAGVSQSPSNKVTEKGKDVELRCDPISGHTALYWYRQSLGQGLEFLIYFQGNSAPDKSGLPSDRFSAERTGGSVSTLTIQRTQQEDSAVYLCASRRTSGQETQYFGPGTRLLVL.

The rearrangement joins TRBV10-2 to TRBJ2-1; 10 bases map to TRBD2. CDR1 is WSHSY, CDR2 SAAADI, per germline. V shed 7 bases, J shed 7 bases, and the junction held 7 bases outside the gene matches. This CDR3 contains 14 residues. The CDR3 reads CASKISGGGNEQFF. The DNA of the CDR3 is TGCGCCAGCAAAATAAGCGGGGGGGGGAATGAGCAGTTCTTC.

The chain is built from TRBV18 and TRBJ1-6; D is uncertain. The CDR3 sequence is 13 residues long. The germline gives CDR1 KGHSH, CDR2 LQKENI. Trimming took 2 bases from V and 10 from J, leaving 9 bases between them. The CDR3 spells CASSPNPYSPLHF. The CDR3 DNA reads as TGTGCCAGCTCACCAAATCCCTACTCACCCCTCCACTTT.